This T cell receptor beta chain is drawn from a study of OX40 agonist ivuxolimab in advanced cancers. CDR1 is LNHDA and CDR2 is SQIVND in the germline V gene (reference sequence). This CDR3 comprises 18 residues. The V and J ends lost 5 bases and 0 bases, in that order; junction bases with no gene match: 13. The table came from immunoSEQ multiplex PCR; TCRdb's copy has only in-frame clones and leaves some out. Of about 60,000 clones listed, roughly nine tenths are singletons. The clonotype was recovered from an adult with an advanced solid tumor such as melanoma, head and neck, liver or kidney cancer. This specimen was CD4+ or CD8+ T cells sorted from blood, taken in a trial of the OX40 agonist ivuxolimab. The chain has TRBV19 and TRBJ2-4; 7 bases fit TRBD2. The CDR3 region is CASSFLPSGNLAKNIQYF. The CDR3 DNA sequence: TGTGCCAGTAGTTTCCTCCCTAGCGGCAATTTAGCCAAAAACATTCAGTACTTC.